These 32 T cell receptor beta chains were all obtained from the same sample, sequenced in a study of shared clonotypes between healthy human individuals. As defined, naive CD8 cells were CD45RO-negative and positively selected for CCR7, with terminally differentiated effector memory CD45RA+ cells excluded. Generated by immunoSEQ multiplex PCR, the TCRdb table keeps only in-frame clones and is missing some. The sample records around 2.1 million clones, about 92% being singletons. What was sequenced was naive CD8+ T cells from PBMCs. Source of these receptors: a man in his late teens or twenties in good health. Some clones in this sample may be carry-over from other donors' samples.

This clone was picked up one time. The chain combines TRBV14 with TRBJ2-3, with D perhaps matching TRBD2 (6 bases). Trimming took off 1 base at V and 2 bases at J, with 10 bases between the two ends. This CDR3 spans 15 amino acids. Germline loops: CDR1 SGHDN, CDR2 FVKESK. The CDR3 DNA is TGTGCCAGCAGCCAAGGCGGGACCACCACAGATACGCAGTATTTT. Protein product: CASSQGGTTTDTQYF.

The chain recombines TRBV6-5 with TRBJ1-2, with TRBD1 matching 7 bases. Germline V gene data show CDR1 as MNHEY and CDR2 as SVGAGI. This CDR3 has 15 amino acids. The V gene end was trimmed by 6 bases and the J gene end by 5 bases; junction bases not matched to a gene: 12. The CDR3: CASRDRDSPSYGYTF. CDR3 nucleotide sequence: TGTGCCAGCAGGGACCGGGACAGTCCGAGTTATGGCTACACCTTC.

The genes are TRBV23-1 and TRBJ1-1; 7 bases line up with TRBD1. TRBV23-1 is marked as an open reading frame, function uncertain. V gave up 4 bases and J gave up 6 bases; unmatched junction bases: 14. The CDR3 totals 16 residues. The CDR3 region has the DNA TGCGCCAGCAGTCCCCACTCGACAGGGAAGTCGGCTGAAGCTTTCTTT. Its translation: CASSPHSTGKSAEAFF.

The chain recombines TRBV15 with TRBJ2-2; 8 bases fit TRBD1. This CDR3 is 16 amino acids long. The germline V gene has CDR1 LNHNV and CDR2 YYDKDF (reference sequence). J was trimmed by 6 bases and V by 0 bases; bases with no gene match: 6. CDR3 loop: CATSREGTGRAGELFF. The CDR3 bases are TGTGCCACCAGCAGAGAAGGGACAGGACGGGCCGGGGAGCTGTTTTTT.

This clone was counted once. This chain joins TRBV27 and TRBJ2-7, with TRBD2 identical over 9 bases. The CDR3 has 18 amino acids. Germline-derived CDR1 and CDR2 are MNHEY and SMNVEV (reference sequence). The junction had 12 bases not matched to a gene; V was cut back by 0 bases and J by 3 bases. This CDR3 reads CASSLSRGGLVVGYEQYF. CDR3 in DNA: TGTGCCAGCAGTTTATCGCGGGGGGGACTAGTCGTTGGCTACGAGCAGTACTTC.

Remarks on this clone: Other DNA sequences from this sample encode an identical CDR3 as well. This rearrangement joins TRBV27 to TRBJ2-7, with a tentative D call TRBD1 (5 bases). The ends were cut back, 3 bases at V and 3 bases at J, with 12 bases in the middle. There are 14 residues in the CDR3. CDR1 and CDR2 from the germline V gene are MNHEY and SMNVEV (reference sequence). The chain's CDR3 is CASSLGQGFYEQYF. CDR3 DNA: TGTGCCAGCAGTTTGGGGCAGGGATTCTACGAGCAGTACTTC.

The rearrangement links TRBV2 to TRBJ1-2; no firm D call. This CDR3 region has 14 residues. In germline, CDR1 is SNHLY, CDR2 FYNNEI. The ends were cut back, 6 bases at V and 1 base at J, with 12 bases in the middle. In nucleotides, the CDR3 is TGTGCCAGCAGGGTCCTCACAGTTAACTATGGCTACACCTTC. As protein: CASRVLTVNYGYTF.

The genes are TRBV11-1 and TRBJ1-1, with D perhaps matching TRBD1 (6 bases). The CDR3 runs 14 residues. The germline V gene has CDR1 SGHAT and CDR2 FQDESV (reference sequence). V was clipped by 5 bases and J by 6 bases, with 16 bases between them. CDR3 sequence reads: CASSVTGTNSEAFF. The CDR3 bases are TGTGCCAGCAGCGTCACCGGGACAAACTCTGAAGCTTTCTTT.

The chain recombines TRBV27 with TRBJ2-7; D unresolved. The CDR3 length is 15 residues. Trimming pared 6 bases from V and 5 bases from J, leaving 20 bases between. Germline V CDR1 and CDR2: MNHEY, SMNVEV (reference sequence). The CDR3 spells CASRKSRSSFDEQYF. The CDR3 DNA is TGTGCCAGCAGGAAAAGTCGGAGTAGTTTCGACGAGCAGTACTTC.

This clone was found once. The chain has TRBV29-1 and TRBJ2-7, with D possibly TRBD1 on 7 matching bases. The germline V and J ends were trimmed by 7 bases and 1 base, with 11 bases remaining between them. Germline V CDR1 and CDR2: SQVTM, ANQGSEA. CDR3 length equals 12 residues. The CDR3 here is CSARGASYEQYF. CDR3 DNA: TGCAGCGCCAGGGGGGCTTCCTACGAGCAGTACTTC.

This sequence joins TRBV7-6 and TRBJ2-7; D gene unclear. Trimming removed 5 bases from V and 4 bases from J, with 12 bases in between. Per the germline V gene, CDR1 is SGHVS and CDR2 is FNYEAQ. This CDR3 contains 13 residues. CDR3 DNA: TGTGCCAGCAGCCCAGGACGTGCGTACGAGCAGTACTTC. Amino acid sequence: CASSPGRAYEQYF.

The chain is built from TRBV27 and TRBJ1-4; possibly TRBD1 for D (5 bases). Germline V lookup: CDR1 MNHEY, CDR2 SMNVEV (reference sequence). The CDR3 runs to 13 residues. V lost 9 bases and J 10 bases, leaving 18 bases between the germline ends. The CDR3 sequence is CASRAVRGGKLFF. The CDR3 nucleotides read TGTGCCAGTAGAGCTGTAAGGGGCGGAAAACTGTTTTTT.

V is TRBV28 and J is TRBJ2-7; weak D call: TRBD1 (6 bases). Trimming removed 7 bases from V and 4 bases from J, with 20 bases in between. Germline V gives CDR1 MDHEN, CDR2 SYDVKM. This CDR3 comprises 15 residues. In nucleotides, the CDR3 is TGTGCCAGCACCCGGACAGATTTTACCAAGTACGAGCAGTACTTC. This codes for CASTRTDFTKYEQYF.

The genes are TRBV19 and TRBJ2-7, with D possibly being TRBD1 (6 bases). The length of the CDR3 is 15 residues. Trimming cost V 0 bases and J 4 bases, with 13 bases left between them. The germline V gene encodes CDR1 LNHDA and CDR2 SQIVND (reference sequence). CDR3 protein: CASSIDVRGGYEQYF. DNA for the CDR3: TGTGCCAGTAGTATAGATGTCAGGGGCGGGTACGAGCAGTACTTC.

This clone was observed a handful of times. This rearrangement joins TRBV9 to TRBJ1-1, with D maybe TRBD1 (5 bases). This CDR3 contains 12 residues. CDR1 is SGDLS and CDR2 is YYNGEE in the germline V gene. Trimming took off 3 bases at V and 4 bases at J, with 7 bases between the two ends. The CDR3 loop reads CASSAQGTEAFF. In nucleotides, the CDR3 is TGTGCCAGCAGCGCCCAGGGCACTGAAGCTTTCTTT.

V and J are TRBV27 and TRBJ2-1; 13 bases line up with TRBD2. CDR3 size: 15 residues. The V gene end was trimmed by 6 bases and the J gene end by 9 bases; junction bases not matched to a gene: 8. CDR1 and CDR2 from the germline V gene are MNHEY and SMNVEV (reference sequence). The CDR3 loop reads CASRGGTSGKGEQFF. The CDR3 DNA follows: TGTGCCAGCAGGGGAGGGACTAGCGGGAAAGGTGAGCAGTTCTTC.

The chain has TRBV9 and TRBJ2-1; 7 nucleotides align to TRBD2. Germline values: CDR1 SGDLS, CDR2 YYNGEE. The V and J ends lost 4 bases and 6 bases, in that order; junction bases with no gene match: 16. The CDR3 totals 17 residues. The DNA of the CDR3 is TGTGCCAGCAGCCCTAACAAAGGGAGGGTGGGGGGCAATGAGCAGTTCTTC. Its protein product is CASSPNKGRVGGNEQFF.

J is TRBJ2-5 and V is TRBV11-2, with 9 bases lining up with TRBD1. The J segment lost 3 bases and the V segment lost 5 bases, leaving 4 bases of the junction unmatched. Germline-derived CDR1 and CDR2 are SGHAT and FQNNGV. CDR3 size: 14 residues. CDR3 DNA sequence: TGTGCCAGCAGCAAACGGGACAGGGAAGAGACCCAGTACTTC. As protein: CASSKRDREETQYF.

The rearrangement links TRBV28 to TRBJ2-3; unclear D gene. Trimming took 5 bases from V and 3 from J, leaving 9 bases between them. CDR1 is MDHEN, CDR2 SYDVKM, per germline. The CDR3 is 13 amino acids. The CDR3 reads CASSPMKTDTQYF. Written as DNA, the CDR3 is TGTGCCAGCAGTCCCATGAAGACAGATACGCAGTATTTT.

V is TRBV27 and J is TRBJ1-5, with a tentative D call TRBD1 (6 bases). V dropped 2 bases and J dropped 4 bases, with 12 bases sitting between them. The CDR3 runs to 15 residues. CDR1 is MNHEY and CDR2 is SMNVEV in the germline V gene (reference sequence). CDR3 in DNA: TGTGCCAGCAGTTTAGTCAGGGGCGCGAATCAGCCCCAGCATTTT. Translation: CASSLVRGANQPQHF.

The chain recombines TRBV4-3 with TRBJ2-7; D remains unclear. V gave up 1 base and J gave up 1 base, with 11 bases separating them. CDR3 length: 15 amino acids. CDR1 and CDR2 from the germline V gene are LGHNA and YSLEER. CDR3 nucleotide sequence: TGCGCCAGCAGCCAAGTACTAAGCCCTTCCTACGAGCAGTACTTC. Translating it yields CASSQVLSPSYEQYF.

This clone was seen just once. The chain uses TRBV27 and TRBJ1-5, with 7 bases aligning to TRBD1. V shed 6 bases, J shed 0 bases, and the junction held 8 bases outside the gene matches. The CDR3 loop spans 16 amino acids. Germline loops: CDR1 MNHEY, CDR2 SMNVEV (reference sequence). The CDR3 region is CASRPDRIYSNQPQHF. The CDR3 DNA is TGTGCCAGCAGACCGGACAGGATTTATAGCAATCAGCCCCAGCATTTT.

On this clone itself: This may come from a read error, since a much larger clone is one base off. The gene calls are TRBV7-6 and TRBJ1-1; D gene unclear. The V gene lost 1 base and the J gene lost 0 bases, with 3 bases spanning the gap. This CDR3 spans 13 amino acids. The germline V gene has CDR1 SGHVS and CDR2 FNYEAQ. The CDR3 nucleotides read TGTGCCAGCAGCTTAGAGGTGAACACTGAAGCTTTCTTT. Translating gives CASSLEVNTEAFF.

This clone has a handful of counts. The CDR3 loop is CASKVGELFF. The CDR3 bases are TGTGCCAGCAAGGTCGGGGAGCTGTTTTTT. This chain uses TRBV7-9 with TRBJ2-2; no clear D. Between the trimmed V and J ends, which lost 7 bases and 7 bases, there was a span of 4 bases. Germline values: CDR1 SEHNR, CDR2 FQNEAQ (reference sequence). This CDR3 has 10 residues.

J is TRBJ2-3 and V is TRBV9; the match to TRBD2 covers 9 bases. Germline V gene data show CDR1 as SGDLS and CDR2 as YYNGEE. The CDR3 contains 16 residues. The ends lost 0 bases at V and 4 bases at J; junction bases unmatched: 6. The CDR3 reads CASSVEGGRASDTQYF. The CDR3 nucleotides are TGTGCCAGCAGCGTAGAGGGCGGGAGGGCCTCAGATACGCAGTATTTT. The variable domain in full, completed from reference TRBV9 and TRBJ2-3, reads DSGVTQTPKHLITATGQRVTLRCSPRSGDLSVYWYQQSLDQGLQFLIQYYNGEERAKGNILERFSAQQFPDLHSELNLSSLELGDSALYFCASSVEGGRASDTQYFGPGTRLTVL.

The V and J genes are TRBV10-1 and TRBJ2-7, with 7 bases lining up with TRBD2. The CDR3 loop spans 14 amino acids. Germline CDR1 reads WNHNN; CDR2 reads SYGVQD (reference sequence). V was pared by 4 bases and J by 2 bases, with 5 bases of the junction left unmatched. As DNA, the CDR3 is TGCGCCAGCAGTGCCGGGACTAAGCCCTACGAGCAGTACTTC. Its protein is CASSAGTKPYEQYF.

The chain employs TRBV9 and TRBJ2-2, with 7 bases fitting TRBD2. J lost 6 bases, V lost 4 bases, and 15 bases had no gene match. The CDR3 contains 17 residues. The germline CDR1 and CDR2 sequences are SGDLS and YYNGEE. Written as DNA, the CDR3 is TGTGCCAGCAGCCCCCGTAGTTTGCCGGGAGGAGCCGGGGAGCTGTTTTTT. Translated, it gives CASSPRSLPGGAGELFF.

This sequence joins TRBV13 and TRBJ2-2; no clear D gene. The ends were cut back, 3 bases at V and 7 bases at J, with 12 bases in the middle. The CDR3 spans 14 residues. Germline CDR1 is PRHDT and CDR2 is FYEKMQ (reference sequence). CDR3 residues: CASSFLTASGELFF. The CDR3 DNA reads TGTGCCAGCAGCTTTCTCACGGCTAGCGGGGAGCTGTTTTTT.

The chain links TRBV19 to TRBJ1-2; tentatively, D is TRBD1 (6 bases). Trimming left V 2 bases short and J 6 bases short, with 10 bases between. The germline CDR1 and CDR2 sequences are LNHDA and SQIVND (reference sequence). The CDR3 covers 13 residues. CDR3 DNA sequence: TGTGCCAGTAGTATAAGACAGGCACATGGCTACACCTTC. It encodes CASSIRQAHGYTF.

The CDR3 nucleotides read TGTGCCAGCAGCTCTAAGACAGGACAAGAGACCCAGTACTTC. Amino acids: CASSSKTGQETQYF. The J gene is TRBJ2-5, the V gene TRBV7-2, with TRBD1 as a possible D gene (6 bases). V gave up 4 bases and J gave up 2 bases, with 11 bases separating them. Germline values: CDR1 SGHTA, CDR2 FQGNSA. The CDR3 totals 14 residues.

This clone was detected only a few times. This chain links TRBV19 with TRBJ2-1; possibly TRBD2 for D (5 bases). The CDR3 spans 11 residues. V shed 7 bases and J shed 7 bases, with 8 bases lying between them. Germline values: CDR1 LNHDA, CDR2 SQIVND (reference sequence). The CDR3 spells CASTGGNEQFF. The DNA of the CDR3 is TGTGCCAGTACCGGCGGGAATGAGCAGTTCTTC.

The genes are TRBV7-9 and TRBJ2-7; D might be TRBD2 (7 bases). Trimming took 4 bases from V and 1 from J, leaving 11 bases between them. The germline V gene encodes CDR1 SEHNR and CDR2 FQNEAQ (reference sequence). The CDR3 is 14 residues long. In DNA, the CDR3 is TGTGCCAGCAGCTCCGAGGGGGGGTCCTACGAGCAGTACTTC. Amino acids: CASSSEGGSYEQYF.